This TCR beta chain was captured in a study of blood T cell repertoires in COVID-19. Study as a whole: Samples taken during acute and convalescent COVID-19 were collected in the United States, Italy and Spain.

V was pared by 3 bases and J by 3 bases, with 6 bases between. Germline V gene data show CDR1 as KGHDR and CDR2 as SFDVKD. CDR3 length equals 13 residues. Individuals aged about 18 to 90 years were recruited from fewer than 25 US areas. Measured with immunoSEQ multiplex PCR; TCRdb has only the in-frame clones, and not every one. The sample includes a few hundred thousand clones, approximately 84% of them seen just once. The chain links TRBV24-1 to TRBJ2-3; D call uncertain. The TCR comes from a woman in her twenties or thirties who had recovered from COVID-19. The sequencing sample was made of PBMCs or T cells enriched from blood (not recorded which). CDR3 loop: CATSDPGTDTQYF. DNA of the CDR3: TGTGCCACCAGTGATCCCGGGACAGATACGCAGTATTTT.